Listed here is a single T cell receptor beta chain. Antigen unknown. This record comes from a study of breast tumors, draining lymph nodes, adjacent tissues. TCRdb re-called the multiplex PCR reads through MiXCR, storing one row per CDR3 protein. The profile shows approximately 100,000 distinct CDR3 sequences, more than 25% of them singletons. Broader study findings: Tumors had less TCR diversity than lymph nodes, more than nontumor tissue. Data fit most tumor T cells coming from lymph node, expanding in tumor.

The lymph nodes were axillary draining lymph nodes from breast cancer patients. The sample taken for sequencing was axillary lymph node tissue. The TCR sequence derives from a female donor with breast cancer. Some clones in this sample may be carry-over from other donors' samples.

The CDR3 region is CASSLQYSPLHF. The CDR3 coding sequence is TGTGCCAGCAGCTTACAATACTCACCCCTCCACTTT. This chain connects TRBV11-2 to TRBJ1-6; D gene uncertain. The CDR3 extends over 12 amino acids. Trimming stripped 2 bases from V and 10 bases from J, with 6 bases between. Germline CDR1 reads SGHAT; CDR2 reads FQNNGV.